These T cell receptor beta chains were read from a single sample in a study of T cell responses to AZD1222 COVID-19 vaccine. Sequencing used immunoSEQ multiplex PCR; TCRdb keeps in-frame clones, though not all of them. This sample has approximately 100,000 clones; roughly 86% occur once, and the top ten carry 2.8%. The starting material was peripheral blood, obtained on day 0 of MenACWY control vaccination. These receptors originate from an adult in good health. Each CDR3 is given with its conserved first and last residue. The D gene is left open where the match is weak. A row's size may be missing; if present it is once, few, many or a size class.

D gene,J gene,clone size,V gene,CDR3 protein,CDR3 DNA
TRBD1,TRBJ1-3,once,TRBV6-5,CASSYAGGYGNTIYF,TGTGCCAGCAGTTACGCAGGGGGCTATGGAAACACCATATATTTT
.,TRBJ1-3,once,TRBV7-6,CASSLAEGAGNTIYF,TGTGCCAGCAGCCTAGCCGAGGGGGCTGGAAACACCATATATTTT
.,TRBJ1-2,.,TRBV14,CASSRDGRDGYTF,TGTGCCAGCAGCCGCGACGGCAGGGATGGCTACACCTTC
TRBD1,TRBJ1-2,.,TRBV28,CASSLGGQGWEGYTF,TGTGCCAGCAGTTTGGGCGGACAGGGATGGGAAGGCTACACCTTC
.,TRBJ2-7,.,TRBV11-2,CASSLDLVSYEQYF,TGTGCCAGCAGCTTAGATCTGGTCAGTTACGAGCAGTACTTC
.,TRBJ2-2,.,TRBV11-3,CASSFSVAGRAAGELFF,TGTGCCAGCAGCTTTTCGGTCGCGGGAAGAGCCGCCGGGGAGCTGTTTTTT
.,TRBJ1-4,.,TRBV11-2,CASSPQGSEKLFF,TGTGCCAGCAGTCCCCAGGGGTCGGAAAAACTGTTTTTT
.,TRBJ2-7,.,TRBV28,CASSNGGYEQYF,TGTGCCAGCAGTAATGGGGGGTACGAGCAGTACTTC
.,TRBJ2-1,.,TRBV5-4,CASSLGRQQTEQFF,TGTGCCAGCAGCTTGGGGCGACAGCAAACTGAGCAGTTCTTC
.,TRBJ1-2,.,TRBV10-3,CAIDSGGRGFGYTF,TGTGCCATCGACTCCGGGGGACGGGGGTTTGGCTACACCTTC
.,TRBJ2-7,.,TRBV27,CASSLGGLPMYEQYF,TGTGCCAGCAGTTTAGGCGGTTTACCTATGTACGAGCAGTACTTC